This T cell receptor (beta chain) was profiled in a study of B cell selection in AIRE deficiency. Germline V gene sequence: CDR1 SGHTA, CDR2 FQGNSA. Trimming removed 1 base from V and 7 bases from J, with 19 bases in between. The CDR3 contains 16 residues. Sorting defined conventional CD4 T cells as CD4+CD127+. This table comes from immunoSEQ multiplex PCR, and its TCRdb copy is limited to in-frame clones, with some not included. The sample has more than 25,000 clones, roughly 95% seen once; the top ten hold roughly 0.22%. The chain has TRBV7-2 and TRBJ1-2; a weak D match, TRBD1 (6 bases). Sequencing input: CD4+CD127+ conventional T cells sorted from PBMCs. This receptor was identified in a human donor in good health. CDR3 amino acids: CASSLETTRGASGYTF. In nucleotides, the CDR3 is TGTGCCAGCAGCTTAGAAACAACGCGGGGGGCAAGTGGCTACACCTTC.